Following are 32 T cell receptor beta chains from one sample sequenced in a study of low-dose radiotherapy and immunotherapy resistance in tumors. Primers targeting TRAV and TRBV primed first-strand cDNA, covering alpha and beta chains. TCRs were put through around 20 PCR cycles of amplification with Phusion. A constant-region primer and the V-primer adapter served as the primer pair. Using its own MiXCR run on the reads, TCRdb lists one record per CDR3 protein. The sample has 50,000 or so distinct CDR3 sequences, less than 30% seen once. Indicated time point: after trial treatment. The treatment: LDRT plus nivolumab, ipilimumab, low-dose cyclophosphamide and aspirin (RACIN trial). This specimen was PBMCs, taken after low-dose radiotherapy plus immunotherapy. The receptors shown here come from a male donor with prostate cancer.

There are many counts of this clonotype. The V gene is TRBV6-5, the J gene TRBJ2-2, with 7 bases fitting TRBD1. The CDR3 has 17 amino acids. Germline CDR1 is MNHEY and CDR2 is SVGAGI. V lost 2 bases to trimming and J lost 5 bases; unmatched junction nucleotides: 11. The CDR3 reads CASSYETGIVGTGELFF. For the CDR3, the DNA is TGTGCCAGCAGTTACGAGACAGGGATAGTGGGAACCGGGGAGCTGTTTTTT.

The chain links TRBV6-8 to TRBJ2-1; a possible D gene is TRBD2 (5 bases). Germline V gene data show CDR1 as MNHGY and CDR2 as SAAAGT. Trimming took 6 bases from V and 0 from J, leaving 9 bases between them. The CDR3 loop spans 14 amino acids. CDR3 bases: TGTGCCAGCAGGGACTGGAGCTCCTACAATGAGCAGTTCTTC. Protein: CASRDWSSYNEQFF.

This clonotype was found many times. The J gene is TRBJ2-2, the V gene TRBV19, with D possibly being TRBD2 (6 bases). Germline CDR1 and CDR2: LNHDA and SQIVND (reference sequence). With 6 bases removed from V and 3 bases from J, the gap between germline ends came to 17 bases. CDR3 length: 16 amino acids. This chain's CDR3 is CASRGSAGRDTGELFF. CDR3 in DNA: TGTGCCAGTAGGGGTTCGGCGGGAAGGGACACCGGGGAGCTGTTTTTT.

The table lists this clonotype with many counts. The CDR3 spells CASSFLAQTQYF. The CDR3 DNA reads TGTGCCAGCAGCTTCCTAGCACAGACGCAGTATTTT. The J gene is TRBJ2-3, the V gene TRBV11-2, with D possibly TRBD2 on 5 matching bases. This CDR3 contains 12 residues. The germline V gene encodes CDR1 SGHAT and CDR2 FQNNGV. V lost 3 bases and J lost 9, with 10 bases in between.

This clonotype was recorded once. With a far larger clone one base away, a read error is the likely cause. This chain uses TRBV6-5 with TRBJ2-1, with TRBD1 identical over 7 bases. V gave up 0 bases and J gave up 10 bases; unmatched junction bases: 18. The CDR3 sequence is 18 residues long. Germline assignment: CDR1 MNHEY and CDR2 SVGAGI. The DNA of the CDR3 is TGTGCCAGCAGTTACTCGAGGGGGACAGAATTATTCTCCTACGAGCAGTTCTTC. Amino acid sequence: CASSYSRGTELFSYEQFF.

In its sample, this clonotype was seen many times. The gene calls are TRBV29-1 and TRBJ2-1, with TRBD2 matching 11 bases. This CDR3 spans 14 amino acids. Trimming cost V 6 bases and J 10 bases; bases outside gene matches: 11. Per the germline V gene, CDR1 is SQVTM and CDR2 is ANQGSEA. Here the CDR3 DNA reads TGCAGCGTGGAACCTAGCGGGAGGCCTTCCGAGCAGTTCTTC. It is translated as CSVEPSGRPSEQFF.

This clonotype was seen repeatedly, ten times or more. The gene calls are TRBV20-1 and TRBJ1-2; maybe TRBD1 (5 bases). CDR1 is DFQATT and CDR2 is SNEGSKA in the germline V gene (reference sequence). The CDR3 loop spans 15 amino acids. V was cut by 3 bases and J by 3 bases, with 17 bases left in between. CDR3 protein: CSASVGGEGDYGYTF. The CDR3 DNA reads TGCAGTGCTAGCGTGGGGGGGGAAGGGGACTATGGCTACACCTTC.

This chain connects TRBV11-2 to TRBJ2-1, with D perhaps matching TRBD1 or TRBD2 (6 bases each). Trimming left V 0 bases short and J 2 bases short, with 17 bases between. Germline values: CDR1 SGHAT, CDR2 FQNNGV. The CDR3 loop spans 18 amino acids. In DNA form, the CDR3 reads TGTGCCAGCAGCTTAGATCCGGGGGCGGTGGGGGCCTACAATGAGCAGTTCTTC. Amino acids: CASSLDPGAVGAYNEQFF.

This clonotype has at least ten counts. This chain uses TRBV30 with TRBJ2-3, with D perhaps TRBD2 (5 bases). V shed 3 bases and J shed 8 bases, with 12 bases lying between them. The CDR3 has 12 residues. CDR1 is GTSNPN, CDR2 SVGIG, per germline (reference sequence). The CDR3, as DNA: TGTGCCTGGAGCAGAAGGGCGGGTACGCAGTATTTT. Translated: CAWSRRAGTQYF.

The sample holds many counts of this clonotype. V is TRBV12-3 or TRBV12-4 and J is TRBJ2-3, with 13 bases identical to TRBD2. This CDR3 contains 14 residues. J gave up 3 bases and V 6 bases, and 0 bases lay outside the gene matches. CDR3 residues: CASRLAGGTDTQYF. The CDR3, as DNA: TGTGCCAGCAGACTAGCGGGGGGGACAGATACGCAGTATTTT.

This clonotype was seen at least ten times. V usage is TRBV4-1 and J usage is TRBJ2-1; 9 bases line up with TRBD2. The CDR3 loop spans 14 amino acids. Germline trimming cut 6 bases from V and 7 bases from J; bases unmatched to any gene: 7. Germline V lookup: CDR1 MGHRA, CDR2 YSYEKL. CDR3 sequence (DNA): TGCGCCAGCAGACGGTTAGCGGGAGAAAATGAGCAGTTCTTC. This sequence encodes CASRRLAGENEQFF.

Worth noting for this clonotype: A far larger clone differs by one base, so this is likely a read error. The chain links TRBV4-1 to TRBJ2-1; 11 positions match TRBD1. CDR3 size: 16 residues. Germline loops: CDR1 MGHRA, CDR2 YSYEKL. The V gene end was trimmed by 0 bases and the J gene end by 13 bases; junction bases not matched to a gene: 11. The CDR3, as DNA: TGCGCCAGCAGCCAAGACCGGACAGGGGGCTGGGAGACCCAGTTCTTC. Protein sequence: CASSQDRTGGWETQFF.

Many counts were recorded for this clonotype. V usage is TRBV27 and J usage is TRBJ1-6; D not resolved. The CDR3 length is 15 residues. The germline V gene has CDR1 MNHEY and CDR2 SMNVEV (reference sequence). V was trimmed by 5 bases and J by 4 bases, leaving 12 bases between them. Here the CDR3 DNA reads TGTGCCAGCAGTCGGCGGGAACTTTATAATTCACCCCTCCACTTT. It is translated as CASSRRELYNSPLHF.

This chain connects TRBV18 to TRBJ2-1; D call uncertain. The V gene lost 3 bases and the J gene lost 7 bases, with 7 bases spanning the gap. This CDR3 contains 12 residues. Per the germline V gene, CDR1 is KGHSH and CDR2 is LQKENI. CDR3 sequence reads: CASSPSLNEQFF. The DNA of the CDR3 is TGTGCCAGCTCACCCAGTCTGAATGAGCAGTTCTTC.

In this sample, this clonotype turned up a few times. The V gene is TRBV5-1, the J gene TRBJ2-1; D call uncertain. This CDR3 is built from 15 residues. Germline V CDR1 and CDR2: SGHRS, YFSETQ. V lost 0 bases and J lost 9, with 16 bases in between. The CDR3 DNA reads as TGCGCCAGCAGCTTGGTTATCTCGCGAATGGGTGAGCAGTTCTTC. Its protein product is CASSLVISRMGEQFF.

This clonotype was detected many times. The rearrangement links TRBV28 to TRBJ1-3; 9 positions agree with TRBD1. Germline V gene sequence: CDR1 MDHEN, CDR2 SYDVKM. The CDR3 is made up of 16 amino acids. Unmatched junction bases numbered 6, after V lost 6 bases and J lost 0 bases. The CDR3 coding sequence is TGTGCCAGCAGAAAAGGACAGGGGAACTCTGGAAACACCATATATTTT. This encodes CASRKGQGNSGNTIYF.

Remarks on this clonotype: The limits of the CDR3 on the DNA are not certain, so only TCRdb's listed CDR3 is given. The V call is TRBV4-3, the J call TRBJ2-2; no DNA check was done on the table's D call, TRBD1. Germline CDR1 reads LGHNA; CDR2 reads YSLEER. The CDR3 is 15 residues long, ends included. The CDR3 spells CASSLGHSTGELFFF.

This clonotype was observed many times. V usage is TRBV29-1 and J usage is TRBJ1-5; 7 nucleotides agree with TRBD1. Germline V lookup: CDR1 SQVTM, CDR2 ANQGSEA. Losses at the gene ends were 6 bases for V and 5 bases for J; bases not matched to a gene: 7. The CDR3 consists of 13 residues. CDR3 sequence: CSVGTEKYQPQHF. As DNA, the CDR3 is TGCAGCGTCGGGACAGAAAAATATCAGCCCCAGCATTTT.

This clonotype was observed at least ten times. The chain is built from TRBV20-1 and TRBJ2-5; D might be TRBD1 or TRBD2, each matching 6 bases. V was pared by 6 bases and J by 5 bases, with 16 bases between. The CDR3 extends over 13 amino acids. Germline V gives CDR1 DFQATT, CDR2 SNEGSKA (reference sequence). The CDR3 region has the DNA TGCAGTGCCCAGAGGGGGGCCGGCGAGACCCAGTACTTC. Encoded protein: CSAQRGAGETQYF.

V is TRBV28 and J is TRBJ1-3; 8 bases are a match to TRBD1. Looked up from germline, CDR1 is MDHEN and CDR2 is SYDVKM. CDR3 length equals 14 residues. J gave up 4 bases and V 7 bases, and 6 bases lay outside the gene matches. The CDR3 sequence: CASKNDRGGNTIYF. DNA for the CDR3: TGTGCCAGCAAAAACGACAGGGGAGGAAACACCATATATTTT.

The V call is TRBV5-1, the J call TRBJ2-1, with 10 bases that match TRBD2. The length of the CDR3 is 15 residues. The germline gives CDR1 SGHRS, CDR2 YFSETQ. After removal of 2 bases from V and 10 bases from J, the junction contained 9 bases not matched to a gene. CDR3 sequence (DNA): TGCGCCAGCAGCTTACAGACTAGCGGGCAGGGGGAGCAGTTCTTC. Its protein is CASSLQTSGQGEQFF. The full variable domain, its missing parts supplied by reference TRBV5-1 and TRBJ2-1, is KAGVTQTPRYLIKTRGQQVTLSCSPISGHRSVSWYQQTPGQGLQFLFEYFSETQRNKGNFPGRFSGRQFSNSRSEMNVSTLELGDSALYLCASSLQTSGQGEQFFGPGTRLTVL.

The CDR3 sequence: CASSQDLTGELFF. CDR3 DNA: TGTGCCAGCAGCCAAGATCTAACCGGGGAGCTGTTTTTT. The genes are TRBV14 and TRBJ2-2; D ambiguous. From germline, CDR1 is SGHDN and CDR2 FVKESK. The length of the CDR3 is 13 residues. With 0 bases removed from V and 5 bases from J, the gap between germline ends came to 4 bases.

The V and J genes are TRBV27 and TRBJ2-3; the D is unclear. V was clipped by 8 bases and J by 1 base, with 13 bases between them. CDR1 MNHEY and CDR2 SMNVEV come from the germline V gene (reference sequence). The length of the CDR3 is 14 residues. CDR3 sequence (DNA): TGTGCCAGCCGGCGTTCTTCAGGCACAGATACGCAGTATTTT. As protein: CASRRSSGTDTQYF.

The CDR3 sequence is CASLEGVSGGNQPQHF. The DNA for the CDR3 is TGTGCCAGCCTGGAGGGGGTCTCAGGCGGCAATCAGCCCCAGCATTTT. This chain connects TRBV6-1 to TRBJ1-5; D might be TRBD1 (6 bases). Germline lookup yields CDR1 MNHNS and CDR2 SASEGT. The CDR3 length is 16 residues. Deletions cut 8 bases from V and 2 bases from J, with 19 bases between.

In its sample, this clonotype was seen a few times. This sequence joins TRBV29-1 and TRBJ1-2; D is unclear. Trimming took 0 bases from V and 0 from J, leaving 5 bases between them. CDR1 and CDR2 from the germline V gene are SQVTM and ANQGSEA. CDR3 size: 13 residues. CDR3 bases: TGCAGCGTTGAAGAAGGGTCTAACTATGGCTACACCTTC. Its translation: CSVEEGSNYGYTF.

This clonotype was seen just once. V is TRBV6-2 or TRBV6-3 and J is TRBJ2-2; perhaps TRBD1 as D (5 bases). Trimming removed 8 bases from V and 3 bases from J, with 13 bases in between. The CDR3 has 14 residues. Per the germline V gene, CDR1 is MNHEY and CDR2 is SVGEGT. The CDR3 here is CASRRTRYTGELFF. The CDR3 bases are TGTGCCAGCCGCCGGACAAGGTACACCGGGGAGCTGTTTTTT.

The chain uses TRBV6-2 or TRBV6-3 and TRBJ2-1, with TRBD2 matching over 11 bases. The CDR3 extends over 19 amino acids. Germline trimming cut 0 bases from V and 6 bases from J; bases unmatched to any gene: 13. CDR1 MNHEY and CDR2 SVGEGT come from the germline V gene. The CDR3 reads CASSYSEALAGDWGNEQFF. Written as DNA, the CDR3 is TGTGCCAGCAGTTACTCCGAGGCACTAGCGGGGGATTGGGGCAATGAGCAGTTCTTC.

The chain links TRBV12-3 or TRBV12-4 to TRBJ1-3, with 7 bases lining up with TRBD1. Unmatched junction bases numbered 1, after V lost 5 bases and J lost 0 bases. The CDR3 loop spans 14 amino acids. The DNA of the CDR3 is TGTGCCAGCAGTCGGACAGGCTCTGGAAACACCATATATTTT. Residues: CASSRTGSGNTIYF.

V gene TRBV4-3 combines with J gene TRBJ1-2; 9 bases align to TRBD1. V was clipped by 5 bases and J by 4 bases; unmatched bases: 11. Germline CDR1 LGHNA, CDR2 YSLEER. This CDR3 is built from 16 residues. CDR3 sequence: CASSGTGGADPYGYTF. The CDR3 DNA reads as TGCGCCAGCAGCGGCACAGGGGGCGCAGACCCCTATGGCTACACCTTC.

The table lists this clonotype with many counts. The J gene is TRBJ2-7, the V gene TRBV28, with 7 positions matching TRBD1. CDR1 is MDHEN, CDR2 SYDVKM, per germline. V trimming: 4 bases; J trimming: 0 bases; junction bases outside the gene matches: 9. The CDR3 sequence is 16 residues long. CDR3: CASSSIGTVLSYEQYF. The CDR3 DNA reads TGTGCCAGCAGTTCGATAGGGACAGTCCTCTCCTACGAGCAGTACTTC.

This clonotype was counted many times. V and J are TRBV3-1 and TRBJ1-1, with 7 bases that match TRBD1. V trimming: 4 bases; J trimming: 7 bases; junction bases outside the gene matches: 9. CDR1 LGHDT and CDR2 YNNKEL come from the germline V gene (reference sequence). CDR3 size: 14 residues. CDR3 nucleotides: TGTGCCAGCAGCCCGTCAGGGGGGGGTAATGAAGCTTTCTTT. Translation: CASSPSGGGNEAFF.

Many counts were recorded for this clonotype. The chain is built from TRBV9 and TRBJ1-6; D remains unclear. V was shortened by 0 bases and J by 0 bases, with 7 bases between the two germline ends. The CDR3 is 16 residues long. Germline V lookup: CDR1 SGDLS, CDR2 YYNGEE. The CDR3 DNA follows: TGTGCCAGCAGCGTAGATGTGAGCTCCTATAATTCACCCCTCCACTTT. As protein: CASSVDVSSYNSPLHF. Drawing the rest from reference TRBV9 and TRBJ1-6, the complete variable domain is DSGVTQTPKHLITATGQRVTLRCSPRSGDLSVYWYQQSLDQGLQFLIQYYNGEERAKGNILERFSAQQFPDLHSELNLSSLELGDSALYFCASSVDVSSYNSPLHFGNGTRLTVT.